The TCR beta chain described here comes from a study of shared clonotypes between healthy human individuals. Some clones are missing from TCRdb's copy, which holds only in-frame ones; the method was immunoSEQ multiplex PCR. The sample lists approximately 500,000 clones, 90% to 97% occurring once. Findings of the study overall: There were few donors, and this limited the genetic and exposure-history diversity represented.

A remark on this clone: Its target is unknown. The same CDR3 is also encoded by other DNA sequences in this sample.

The CDR3 totals 16 residues. The V gene end was trimmed by 5 bases and the J gene end by 6 bases; junction bases not matched to a gene: 12. Germline V gives CDR1 SGHVS, CDR2 FQNEAQ. The receptor was isolated from a woman in her 30s in good health. The rearrangement uses TRBV7-8 and TRBJ2-7; 11 positions match TRBD1. Source material: naive CD4+ T cells sorted from blood. Noted subset: CD45RA+ positively selected. CDR3 sequence reads: CASSTIGQGAVREQYF. For the CDR3, the DNA is TGTGCCAGCAGCACGATTGGACAGGGGGCTGTTCGCGAGCAGTACTTC.